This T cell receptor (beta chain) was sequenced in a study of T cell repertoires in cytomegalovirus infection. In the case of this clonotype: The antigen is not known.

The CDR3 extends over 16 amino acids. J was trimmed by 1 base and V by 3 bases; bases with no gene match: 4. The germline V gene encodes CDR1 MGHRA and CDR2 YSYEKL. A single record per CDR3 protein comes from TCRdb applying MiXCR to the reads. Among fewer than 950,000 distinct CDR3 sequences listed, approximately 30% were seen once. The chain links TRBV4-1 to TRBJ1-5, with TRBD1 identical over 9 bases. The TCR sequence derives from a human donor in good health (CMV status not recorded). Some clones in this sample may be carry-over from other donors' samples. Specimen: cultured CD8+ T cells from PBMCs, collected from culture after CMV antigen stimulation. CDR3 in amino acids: CASSHGTGTSNQPQHF. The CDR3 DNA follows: TGCGCCAGCAGCCACGGGACAGGGACCAGCAATCAGCCCCAGCATTTT.